One TCR beta chain is described in this entry. There are a few counts of this clone. Its antigen has not been determined. No per-base quality is available; no much larger clone lies one base away. The cohort was made up of roughly 670 healthy bone marrow donors. Cohort members were all nominally healthy when sampled, although unrecorded immune exposures were likely present. The donor was CMV seropositive and belonged to the group of a few hundred seropositive cohort members. A peripheral blood sample was provided by each donor, and peripheral blood mononuclear cells were used for TCR beta sequencing. Genomic DNA was extracted from the blood cell samples with the Qiagen DNeasy Blood Extraction Kit. The method behind the library was the immunoSEQ multiplex PCR assay. For the multiplex PCR, a mixture combining 60 forward primers for TCR Vbeta segments and 13 reverse primers for TCR Jbeta segments was used. Amplification of the CDR3 region of rearranged TCR beta genes was performed with a multiplex PCR assay on genomic DNA. On the Illumina HiSeq System, the amplified TCR beta libraries were sequenced as 87-base-pair reads. In the authors' own workflow: In a later analysis, approximately 74 million unique TCR beta chains were counted across the 500 to 850 repertoires, and roughly 11 million of these chains were shared by at least two donors. A nearest-neighbor algorithm error-corrected the raw reads and collapsed the reads into unique sequences, merging closely related sequences to remove PCR and sequencing errors. CDR3 sequences were aligned to IMGT reference sequences to assign V, D and J gene segments. For a sequence to be retained, at least a six-nucleotide match to both a V gene segment and a J gene segment was required. A rearrangement counted as productive if the CDR3 had no stop codons and remained in frame with V and J, and every other rearrangement counted as non-productive. Following IMGT convention, CDR3 was defined as the stretch from the second conserved V-encoded cysteine up to the conserved J-encoded phenylalanine. The earlier analysis of fewer than 750 of the donors excluded sequences that lacked an unambiguous match to a single V gene segment. In an earlier analysis of 450 to 700 of the donors, V segments were called functional above 56.7% productive rearrangements and were called segregating when the between-donor standard deviation exceeded 5%. A statistical classification framework was built to diagnose cytomegalovirus status from the catalog of TCR beta chain sequences. A later analysis assigned V and J genes by comparing TCR nucleotide sequences with IMGT/GENE-DB human TR gene sequences. A later analysis assigned CDR3 sequences and most-parsimonious VDJ recombination scenarios with the TCRdist pipeline. A later analysis defined each TCR beta chain by its CDR3 amino acid sequence plus V-gene family, and excluded reads lacking a unique V-gene family. A later analysis removed 450 to 600 highly shared, low-generation-probability nucleotide sequences to deal with suspected cross-contamination and a sequencing artifact. For each public chain, a later analysis derived a clonal expansion index from normalized ranks of inferred template counts within each repertoire. In a later analysis, generation probabilities were computed using a VDJ recombination model fitted to out-of-frame rearrangements, and the results were checked against IGoR. Hypergeometric tests were used in a later analysis to score TCR-TCR, TCR-HLA and TCR-CMV co-occurrence, with a repertoire-size bias correction applied to the TCR pairs. A later analysis estimated false discovery rates by permuting HLA or CMV assignments 20 times. In a later analysis, co-occurring TCRs were grouped with DBSCAN, and TCRdist sequence similarity was added when clustering was performed within HLA-allele-positive subsets. For co-occurrence clustering, repertoires with fewer than 30,000 or more than 120,000 public chains were excluded, along with roughly 5 repertoires with anomalous nucleotide sharing. TCRdb's version of the immuneACCESS table is confined to in-frame rearrangements and falls short of the full clone set. An unresolved V gene accounts for under half of the shortfall where checked; the remainder is of unknown origin. The V and J calls and clone size come from that table; D and trimming were worked out from the DNA. For this sample the table gives 95,000 to 150,000 clones, of which nearly 65% were detected only once. The ten top clones hold about a tenth of the sample.

The data stem from a study of cytomegalovirus exposure and HLA in healthy donors (dated by TCRdb to 2015 to 2018). About the investigation overall: In an earlier analysis of roughly 500 of the donors, about 260 Gb of sequence data and 100 million or so unique TCR beta sequences from 180 million or so T cells were reported. To decide whether each TCR beta V gene segment behaved as functional or pseudogenic, an earlier analysis of several hundred of the donors relied on high-throughput TCR beta sequencing. The study aimed to test whether cataloging public T cell receptors could reveal signatures of past pathogen exposure. A later analysis re-examined previously published TCR beta repertoires from hundreds of donors and added high-resolution HLA genotyping to investigate patterns of TCR occurrence. Class I and class II HLA loci were covered by the typing at four-digit resolution. The later analysis used no new phenotypic data to find candidate immune exposures, relying instead on TCR beta sequences and their occurrence across donors. Among about 390 genotyped donors of the cohort, an average of approximately 240,000 unique TCR beta nucleotide sequences were sequenced per donor, roughly 18% of them non-productive. In a later genetic analysis, genome-wide SNP genotypes for about 65% of the roughly 700 donors were used, and that subset was treated as a discovery cohort. High-throughput TCR immunosequencing, statistical association of individual TCRs with disease status, and machine learning were combined to predict cytomegalovirus infection status. Besides the first cohort of around 670 subjects, a separate validation cohort made up of 95 to 150 different subjects was used. An early release covering 500 to 750 HLA-typed donors comprised around 300 gigabases of sequencing data and approximately 80 million unique TCR sequences. Roughly five DR-DQ haplotypes were treated as single units for association and clustering because of strong linkage in the cohort. The study used immunosequencing to profile the T cell repertoires of 600 to 850 subjects and linked those repertoires to cytomegalovirus serostatus. Donor age, sex, ethnicity and CMV serostatus were compiled together with the repertoire data. All discovery cohort repertoires had been generated using a single sequencing platform. Typing coverage differed by locus: A, B, C, DRB1 and DQB1 were typed in about 620-630 donors, DQA1 in about 560, DPA1 in some 600, and DPB1 in approximately 450. Of the 300 to 500 genotyped donors, more than 75% were placed in the genetic ancestry cluster associated with self-reported Caucasian donors.

Trimming at the junction amounts to 1 base on V and 8 bases on J, and the germline ends lie 17 bases apart. Its CDR3 holds 15 amino acids, cysteine through phenylalanine. Kept here is only the CDR3 DNA, which spans 45 bases and is read in frame from base 1. Broader findings and caveats from the paper: Immune exposure information for the cohort was limited to CMV serostatus. Broadly in line with IMGT annotations, most TCR beta V segments showed up in productive rearrangements about 90% or about 30% of the time in an earlier analysis of several hundred of the donors. In a later analysis, TCR association rates were found to vary across HLA loci, with the most associated TCRs seen for DRB1 alleles and the fewest for HLA-C alleles. Most CMV-associated TCR beta chains appeared to be HLA-restricted in a later analysis, and the HLA associations seemed to be driven largely by CMV exposure. Presence/absence analyses assumed roughly uniform sequencing depth across donors, an assumption that may not hold. Compared with the approximately 700-donor mean, donors in an Asian-associated ancestry cluster had fewer N-insertions in productive TCRs, according to a later genetic analysis. Some IMGT-functional V segments, including TRBV6-2 and TRBV6-3, could not be told apart with the 87-base-pair reads, so those segments were excluded. In a later analysis, HLA-associated TCR beta chains showed more clonal expansion and lower generation probabilities than non-associated chains that were equally common. Three of the identified cytomegalovirus-associated TCR beta chains were confirmed in vitro to be specific for cytomegalovirus antigens. At a false discovery rate of 0.05, a later analysis linked 15,000 to 20,000 TCR beta sequences to specific HLA alleles. Most TCR sequences were observed very rarely across donors, whereas some public TCRs were present in many individuals. The study gave a list of 150 to 200 TCR beta chains associated with cytomegalovirus. Strong co-occurrence of HLA alleles, especially DR and DQ, made assigning TCR associations to individual alleles difficult. Linkage disequilibrium might explain the correlated functional status among segregating V segments, but an unknown experimental factor could not be ruled out. V-gene and J-gene trimming of TCR beta chains was associated with a missense DCLRE1C variant in a later genetic analysis, and the association was replicated in an independent cohort. A group of highly shared sequence variants was considered likely to be a technical artifact of the sequencing pipeline. Because counts were too low, roughly 18 rarely observed V segments, including chromosome 9 orphons, were left out of the earlier analysis of 500 to 750 of the donors. A further reported finding was that TCR beta sequences accurately predicted the HLA-A and HLA-B alleles for most subjects in the first cohort. The cohort was sequenced for TCR beta chains only, and without alpha or paired-chain data the features that could be detected were limited. HLA typing was unavailable for some donors at each locus, so association tests used only the typed subset. The authors suggested that the approach could potentially be extended to other disease states and immunological phenotypes. The classifier was reported to diagnose cytomegalovirus status with high specificity and sensitivity in both the original cohort and the validation cohort. According to a later analysis, parvovirus B19, influenza, CMV and Epstein-Barr virus appeared linked to several top co-occurrence clusters.

The sequence is built from TRBV23-1 and TRBJ1-2, with the D gene not confidently named. TRBV23-1 is reported as an ORF; its role is uncertain. Sequenced material: PBMCs. The receptor was isolated from a middle-aged man in good health and CMV-seropositive. The encoded CDR3 is CASSQLHGNLDGYTF. DNA sequence: TGCGCCAGCAGTCAATTACACGGAAACCTAGACGGCTACACCTTC.